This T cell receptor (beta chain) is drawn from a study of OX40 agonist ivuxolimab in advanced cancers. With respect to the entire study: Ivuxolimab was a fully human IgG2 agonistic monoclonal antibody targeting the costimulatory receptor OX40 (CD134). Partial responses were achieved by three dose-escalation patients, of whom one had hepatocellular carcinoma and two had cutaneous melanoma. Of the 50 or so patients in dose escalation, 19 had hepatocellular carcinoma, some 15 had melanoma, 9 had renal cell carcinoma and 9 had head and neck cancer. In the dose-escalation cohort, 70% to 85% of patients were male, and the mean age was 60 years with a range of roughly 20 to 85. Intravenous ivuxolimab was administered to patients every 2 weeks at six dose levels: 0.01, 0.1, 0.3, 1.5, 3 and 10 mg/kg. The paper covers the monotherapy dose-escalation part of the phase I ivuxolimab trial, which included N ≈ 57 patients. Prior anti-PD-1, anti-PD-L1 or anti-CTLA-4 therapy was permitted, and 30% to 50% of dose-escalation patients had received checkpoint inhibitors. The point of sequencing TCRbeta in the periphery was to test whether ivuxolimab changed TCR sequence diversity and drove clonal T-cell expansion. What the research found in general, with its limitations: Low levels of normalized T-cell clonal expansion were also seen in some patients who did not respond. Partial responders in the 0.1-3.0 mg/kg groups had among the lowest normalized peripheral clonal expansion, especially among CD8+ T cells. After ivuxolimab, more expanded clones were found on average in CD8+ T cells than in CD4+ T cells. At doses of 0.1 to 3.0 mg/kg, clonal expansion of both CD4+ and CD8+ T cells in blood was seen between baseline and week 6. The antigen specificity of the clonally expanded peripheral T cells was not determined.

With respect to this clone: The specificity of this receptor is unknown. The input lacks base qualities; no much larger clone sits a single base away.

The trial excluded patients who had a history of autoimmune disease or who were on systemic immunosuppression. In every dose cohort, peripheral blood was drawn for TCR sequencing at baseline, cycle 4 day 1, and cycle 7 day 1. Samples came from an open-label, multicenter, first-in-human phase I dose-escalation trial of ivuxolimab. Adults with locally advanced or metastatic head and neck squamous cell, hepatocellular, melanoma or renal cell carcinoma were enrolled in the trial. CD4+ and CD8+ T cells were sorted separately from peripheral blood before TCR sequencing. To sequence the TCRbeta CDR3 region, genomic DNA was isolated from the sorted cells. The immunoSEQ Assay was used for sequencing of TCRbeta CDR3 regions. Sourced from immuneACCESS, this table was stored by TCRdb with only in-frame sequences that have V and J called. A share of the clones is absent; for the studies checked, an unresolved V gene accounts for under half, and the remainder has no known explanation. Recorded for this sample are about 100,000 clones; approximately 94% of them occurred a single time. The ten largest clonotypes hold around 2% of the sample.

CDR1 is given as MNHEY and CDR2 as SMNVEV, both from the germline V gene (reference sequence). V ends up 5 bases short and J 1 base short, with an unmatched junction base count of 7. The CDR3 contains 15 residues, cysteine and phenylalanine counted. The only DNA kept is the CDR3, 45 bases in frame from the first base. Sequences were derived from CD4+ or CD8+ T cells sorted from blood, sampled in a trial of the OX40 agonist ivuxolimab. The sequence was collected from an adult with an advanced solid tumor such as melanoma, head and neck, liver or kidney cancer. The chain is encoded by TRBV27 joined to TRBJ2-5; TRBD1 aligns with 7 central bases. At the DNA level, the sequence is TGTGCCAGCAGTCCCCTAGGGACAGCCCAAGAGACCCAGTACTTC. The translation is CASSPLGTAQETQYF.